This TCR beta chain originates from a study of low-dose radiotherapy and immunotherapy resistance in tumors. Remarks on this clonotype: With a far larger clone one base away, a read error is the likely cause.

With TRAV- and TRBV-specific primers, first-strand cDNA was made, covering the alpha and beta chains. TCRs underwent 20 PCR cycles of amplification with a constant-region primer and V-primer adapter. TCRdb itself ran the reads through MiXCR, one entry per CDR3 protein. The sample carries some 57,000 distinct CDR3 sequences, less than 30% recorded once. Time point here: after trial treatment. Treatment given: LDRT plus nivolumab, ipilimumab, low-dose cyclophosphamide and aspirin (RACIN trial). With 9 bases clipped from V and 10 bases from J, the junction kept 12 bases outside the gene matches. The CDR3 consists of 13 residues.

V gene TRBV23-1 combines with J gene TRBJ2-1; TRBD1 matches at 7 bases. TRBV23-1 is an open reading frame whose function is uncertain. This sample comprised PBMCs, obtained after low-dose radiotherapy plus immunotherapy. This TCR was sampled from a male donor with prostate cancer. The CDR3 DNA reads as TGCGCCAGAACGGGACAGCTTATCTACGAGCAGTTCTTC. This translates into CARTGQLIYEQFF.